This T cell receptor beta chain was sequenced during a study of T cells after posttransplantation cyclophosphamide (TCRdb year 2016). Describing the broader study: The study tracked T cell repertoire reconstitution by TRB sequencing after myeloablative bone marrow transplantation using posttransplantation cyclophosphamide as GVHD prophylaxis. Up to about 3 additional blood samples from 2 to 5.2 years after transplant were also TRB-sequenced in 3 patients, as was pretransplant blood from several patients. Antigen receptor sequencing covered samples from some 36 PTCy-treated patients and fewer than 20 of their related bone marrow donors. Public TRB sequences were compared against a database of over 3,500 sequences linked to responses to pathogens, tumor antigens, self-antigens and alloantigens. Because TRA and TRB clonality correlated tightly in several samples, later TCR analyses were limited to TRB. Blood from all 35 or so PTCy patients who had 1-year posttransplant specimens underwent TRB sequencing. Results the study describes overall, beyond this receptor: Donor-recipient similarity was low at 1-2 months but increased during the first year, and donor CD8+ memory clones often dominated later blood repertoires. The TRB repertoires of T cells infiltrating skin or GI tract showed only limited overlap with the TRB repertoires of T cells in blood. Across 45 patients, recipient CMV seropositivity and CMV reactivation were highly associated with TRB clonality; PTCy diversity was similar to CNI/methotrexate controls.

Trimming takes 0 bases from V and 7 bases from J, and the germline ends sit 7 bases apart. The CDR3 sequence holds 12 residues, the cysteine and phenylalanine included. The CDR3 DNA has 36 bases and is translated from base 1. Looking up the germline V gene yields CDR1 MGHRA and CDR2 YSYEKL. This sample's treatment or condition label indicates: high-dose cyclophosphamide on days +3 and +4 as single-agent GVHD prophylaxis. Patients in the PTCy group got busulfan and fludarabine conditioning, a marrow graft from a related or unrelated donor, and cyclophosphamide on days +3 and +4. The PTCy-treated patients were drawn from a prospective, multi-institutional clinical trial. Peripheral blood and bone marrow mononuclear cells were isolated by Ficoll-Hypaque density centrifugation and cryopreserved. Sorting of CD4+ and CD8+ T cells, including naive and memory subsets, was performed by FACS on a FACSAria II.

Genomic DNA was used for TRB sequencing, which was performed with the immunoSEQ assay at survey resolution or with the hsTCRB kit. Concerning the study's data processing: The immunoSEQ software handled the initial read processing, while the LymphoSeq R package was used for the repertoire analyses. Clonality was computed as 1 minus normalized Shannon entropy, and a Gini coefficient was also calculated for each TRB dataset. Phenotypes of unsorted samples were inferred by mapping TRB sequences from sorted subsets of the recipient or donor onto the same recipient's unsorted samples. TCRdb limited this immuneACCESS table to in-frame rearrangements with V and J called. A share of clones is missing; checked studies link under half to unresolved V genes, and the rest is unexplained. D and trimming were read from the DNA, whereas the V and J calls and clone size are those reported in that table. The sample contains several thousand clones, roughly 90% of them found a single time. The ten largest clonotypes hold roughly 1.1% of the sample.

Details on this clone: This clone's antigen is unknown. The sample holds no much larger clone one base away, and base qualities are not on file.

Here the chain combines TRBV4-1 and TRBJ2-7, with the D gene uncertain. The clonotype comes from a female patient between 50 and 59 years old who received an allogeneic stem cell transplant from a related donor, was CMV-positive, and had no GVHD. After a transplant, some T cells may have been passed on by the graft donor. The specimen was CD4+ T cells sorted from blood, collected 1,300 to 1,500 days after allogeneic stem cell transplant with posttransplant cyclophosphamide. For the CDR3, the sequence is CASSQDDAEQYF. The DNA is TGCGCCAGCAGCCAAGATGATGCGGAGCAGTACTTC.